This is a list of T cell receptor beta chains from one sample in a study of tumor-infiltrating lymphocytes in primary liver carcinoma. TCRdb itself ran the multiplex PCR reads through MiXCR, one entry per CDR3 protein. The repertoire holds more than 30,000 distinct CDR3 sequences, with roughly four fifths as singletons. Specimen: liver tumor tissue from sampling region 5. The receptors shown here come from a middle-aged man with primary liver carcinoma and hepatitis B virus infection. The CDR3 runs from the conserved cysteine through the conserved F or W. A D gene is named only where the DNA matches it firmly. Not all rows give a size; the values are once, few, many and, for expanded clones, a class.

J gene,D gene,V gene,clone size,CDR3 protein,CDR3 DNA
TRBJ2-3,TRBD2,TRBV9,-,CASSVGGRTDTQYF,TGTGCCAGCAGCGTAGGCGGGAGGACAGATACGCAGTATTTT
TRBJ1-2,TRBD1,TRBV11-2,-,CASSFSGDRTYGYIF,TGTGCCAGCAGCTTCTCCGGGGACAGGACCTATGGCTACATCTTC
TRBJ2-1,-,TRBV7-9,-,CVSSLPYQRPKTDEQFF,TGTGTCAGCAGCTTACCATATCAGAGGCCTAAAACAGATGAGCAGTTCTTC
TRBJ2-1,-,TRBV5-5,once,CASCPGQSFYDEQFF,TGTGCCAGCTGCCCTGGACAGAGTTTCTACGATGAGCAGTTCTTC
TRBJ1-2,TRBD1,TRBV11-2,-,CVGSQTGVSGYAF,TGTGTCGGCAGCCAAACAGGGGTTAGCGGCTACGCCTTC
TRBJ2-1,TRBD1,TRBV15,-,CATSRDLGQGLTGQFF,TGTGCCACTAGCAGAGATCTAGGACAGGGCTTAACCGGGCAGTTCTTC
TRBJ2-7,-,TRBV29-1,-,CSVRDSGQYKQYF,TGCAGCGTGCGGGACAGTGGGCAGTACAAGCAGTACTTC
TRBJ2-5,-,TRBV6-6,-,CASSHTQTQYF,TGCGCCAGCAGTCATACTCAGACTCAGTACTTC
TRBJ2-2,-,TRBV11-2,-,CASIVALGGANTGELFF,TGTGCCAGCATCGTGGCATTAGGAGGGGCGAACACCGGGGAGCTGTTTTTT
TRBJ2-1,-,TRBV18,few,CASSFDTIEQFF,TGTGCCAGCTCATTTGACACAATTGAGCAGTTCTTC
TRBJ2-3,TRBD2,TRBV4-2,-,CASSKVALLAGASDTQYF,TGTGCCAGCAGCAAAGTGGCGCTTCTGGCGGGAGCGTCAGATACGCAGTATTTT
TRBJ2-7,TRBD2,TRBV10-3,-,CAITRQSGLAGGFSYEQYF,TGTGCCATCACCAGACAATCGGGACTAGCAGGAGGGTTCTCCTACGAGCAGTACTTC
TRBJ1-1,-,TRBV10-3,-,CAICDVTEAFF,TGTGCCATCTGTGACGTGACTGAAGCTTTCTTT
TRBJ2-5,TRBD1,TRBV11-1,-,CASSFNWGQETQYF,TGTGCCAGCAGCTTTAACTGGGGACAGGAGACCCAGTACTTT
TRBJ2-7,TRBD2,TRBV10-3,once,CAITKRSGLARGFSYVQYF,TGTGCCATCACCAAACGATCAGGACTAGCGCGAGGGTTCTCCTACGTGCAGTACTTC
TRBJ2-2,TRBD1,TRBV10-1,once,CASSEGTGTPAGELFF,TGCGCCAGCAGTGAGGGGACAGGGACGCCGGCTGGGGAGCTGTTTTTT
TRBJ2-2,-,TRBV7-9,medium-sized,CASRSNTGELFF,TGTGCCAGCAGGTCGAACACCGGGGAGCTGTTTTTT
TRBJ2-4,-,TRBV28,many,CASSLGSLGIQYF,TGTGCCAGCAGTTTAGGCTCGTTGGGCATTCAGTACTTC
TRBJ2-7,-,TRBV29-1,-,CSVRGSSYEQYF,TGCAGCGTCCGGGGTTCTTCCTACGAGCAGTACTTC
TRBJ2-5,-,TRBV11-2,-,CASSQIPDGGKETQYF,TGTGCTAGCAGCCAAATTCCTGACGGTGGGAAAGAGACCCAGTACTTC
TRBJ2-1,-,TRBV12-3/TRBV12-4,-,CASSLAASVMFF,TGTGCCAGCAGTTTAGCTGCTAGCGTTATGTTCTTC
TRBJ2-3,TRBD2,TRBV28,-,CASSLGLRLAVFCTDTQYF,TGCGCCAGCAGTTTGGGGCTGAGACTAGCGGTTTTTTGCACAGATACACAGTATTTT
TRBJ2-5,-,TRBV9,-,CASSVGVLNEETQYF,TGTGCCAGCAGCGTAGGGGTCCTAAATGAGGAGACCCAGTACTTC
TRBJ2-1,-,TRBV30,-,CAWCVVLRDEQFF,TGTGCCTGGTGTGTAGTTCTCCGGGATGAGCAGTTCTTC
TRBJ2-4,-,TRBV4-1,many,CASSRSVDGAKNIQYF,TGCGCCAGCAGCCGAAGTGTTGATGGGGCCAAAAACATTCAGTACTTC
TRBJ2-1,-,TRBV11-2,-,CVSSFKHGLGREWWNYNERFF,TGTGTCAGCAGCTTCAAGCATGGGTTGGGGCGAGAGTGGTGGAACTACAATGAGCGGTTCTTC
TRBJ2-7,-,TRBV12-3/TRBV12-4,-,CASSLGHGADYKQYF,TGTGCCAGCAGTTTAGGACATGGGGCCGACTACAAGCAGTACTTC
TRBJ2-3,TRBD2,TRBV10-3,-,CDISGTSGSAVTQYF,TGTGACATCAGCGGGACTAGCGGGAGTGCGGTTACGCAGTATTTT
TRBJ1-5,-,TRBV30,-,CAWSDHTNQPQHF,TGTGCATGGAGTGACCATACAAATCAGCCCCAGCATTTT
TRBJ2-7,-,TRBV28,many,CASSFFRQEQYF,TGTGCCAGCAGTTTCTTCCGACAGGAGCAGTACTTC
TRBJ2-3,-,TRBV5-1,-,CASSLALGTDMRYF,TGCGCCAGCAGCTTGGCACTGGGCACAGATATGCGGTATTTT
TRBJ1-1,TRBD1,TRBV5-6,-,CANSLQGLNTEVFF,TGTGCCAACAGCTTACAGGGGCTGAACACTGAAGTTTTCTTT
TRBJ2-1,-,TRBV29-1,-,CSAHPGGNEHFF,TGTAGCGCCCACCCAGGGGGGAATGAGCATTTCTTC
TRBJ2-3,-,TRBV5-5,-,CASSFSFTDMQYF,TGTGCCAGCAGCTTCTCGTTCACAGATATGCAGTATTTT
TRBJ2-7,-,TRBV10-3,-,CAFSDTLTTYEQYF,TGTGCCTTCTCTGACACCTTGACTACCTACGAGCAGTACTTC
TRBJ1-1,TRBD1,TRBV6-1,-,CATGTPGQGIGLRSTEAFF,TGTGCCACCGGGACCCCGGGACAGGGGATTGGGTTACGGAGCACTGAAGCTTTCTTT
TRBJ2-5,-,TRBV12-3/TRBV12-4,-,CASSLTVGETQNF,TGTGCCAGCAGTTTAACGGTTGGCGAGACCCAGAACTTC
TRBJ1-2,TRBD1,TRBV6-5,-,CASSYGDRGWGYTF,TGTGCCAGCAGTTACGGTGACAGGGGATGGGGCTACACCTTC
TRBJ2-5,TRBD2,TRBV11-2,-,CTSGQTPGGGKETQYF,TGTACCAGCGGCCAAACACCTGGCGGGGGGAAGGAGACCCAGTACTTC
TRBJ2-7,TRBD2,TRBV10-3,-,CAITKRSRLAGGFSYEQCF,TGTGCCATCACAAAACGATCGAGACTAGCGGGAGGGTTCTCCTACGAGCAGTGCTTC
TRBJ1-5,-,TRBV6-6,once,CDSRLTGITGSQHF,TGTGACAGCAGGCTAACAGGAATTACAGGGTCCCAGCACTTT
TRBJ2-5,-,TRBV7-8,many,CASRPGGGQETQYF,TGTGCCAGCAGACCCGGGGGTGGGCAAGAGACCCAGTACTTC
TRBJ2-7,-,TRBV11-1,few,CAGSLGSLYEQYF,TGTGCCGGTAGCTTAGGCAGTCTCTACGAGCAGTACTTC
TRBJ2-7,TRBD1,TRBV10-2,-,CASSPRTGLRSYEQYF,TGCGCCAGCAGTCCGAGGACAGGATTGAGATCCTACGAACAGTACTTC
TRBJ2-3,-,TRBV7-9,-,CASSFLRIQYF,TGTGCCAGCAGCTTCCTCAGGATTCAGTATTTT
TRBJ2-7,TRBD1,TRBV29-1,-,CSVRDRGYYEQYF,TGCAGCGTGCGGGACAGGGGGTATTACGAGCAGTACTTC
TRBJ2-4,TRBD1,TRBV4-2,-,CAISQDRGRAKNIQHF,TGTGCCATCAGCCAAGACAGGGGGCGAGCCAAAAACATTCAGCACTTC
TRBJ2-7,TRBD2,TRBV6-2/TRBV6-3,once,CATRASGRYQQYF,TGTGCTACCCGGGCTAGCGGGAGATACCAGCAGTACTTC
TRBJ2-2,TRBD2,TRBV4-1,-,CVSSQRPPGLTETGELFF,TGCGTCAGCAGCCAGCGCCCCCCGGGACTAACGGAAACCGGGGAGCTGTTTTTT
TRBJ2-3,TRBD1,TRBV6-5,many,CASSSPGQGIDTQYF,TGTGCCAGCAGTTCCCCGGGACAGGGCATAGATACGCAGTATTTT
TRBJ2-3,-,TRBV9,-,CASTQRISTDTQYF,TGTGCCAGCACCCAGCGGATTAGCACAGATACGCAGTATTTT
TRBJ1-3,-,TRBV6-6,-,CARSYGQGTIYF,TGCGCCAGGAGTTATGGGCAGGGCACCATATATTTT